The source of this T cell receptor beta chain is a study of T cells expressing NK-cell markers. Regarding this clonotype: The antigen is not known.

CDR1 is MDHEN, CDR2 SYDVKM, per germline. The CDR3 has 16 amino acids. Study-level points and caveats: Where several donors were concerned, these clonotypes also led the CD3+CD56-NKG2C+ fraction. What remained unclear was the HCMV specificity of expanded NKG2C+ T cell clones. The study found dominant NKG2C+ clonotypes at about 1.0-7.0% of CD8+ T cells in roughly six donors.

The authors made TCR beta cDNA libraries by 5'RACE template switching. This switching added a universal primer site and UMIs. Reprocessing the 5' RACE reads, TCRdb reports a single entry for every CDR3 protein and omits DNA. The listing records a few hundred thousand distinct CDR3 sequences. Sequencing was carried out using blood T cells: a sorted CD56 or NKG2C T cell subset, CD4+ or CD8+ T cells, or bulk PBMC T cells (not recorded which). The source is a man between 18 and 69 years old in good health. The chain joins TRBV28 to TRBJ2-7; the TRBD1 assignment by TCRdb is unverifiable without DNA. CDR3 region: CASSPFPQGARYEQYF.